The source of this TCR beta chain is a study of T-cell reconstitution after alpha-beta-depleted transplantation in children (dated by TCRdb to the mid-2010s). About the full investigation: Using TCR repertoire profiling, the study followed T-cell immune reconstitution in a quantitative way in children after TCRalphabeta/CD19-depleted allogeneic hematopoietic cell transplantation.

To prepare the library, PCR was applied. Instrument used: Illumina HiSeq 2500. To normalize quantification of the TCRbeta repertoire, the TCR libraries were built with molecular barcoding that relied on unique molecular identifiers. TCRdb passed the public sequencing reads through fastp at Q25 and MiXCR, retaining productive beta sequences. Rows with a matching CDR3 protein are joined into one entry that keeps the most common DNA and genes. The sample table lists about 72,000 distinct CDR3 sequences, about 7% of them with a count of one. The ten largest clones add up to 2.5% of the sample. Turning to this clonotype: Its antigen is not yet known. Base qualities are missing; no much larger clone stands one base away.

The CDR3 covers 11 residues, taking in both the cysteine and the phenylalanine. The entry retains the CDR3 DNA only, 33 bases that are in frame from base 1. CDR1 and CDR2, looked up from the germline V gene (reference sequence), are SEHNR and FQNEAQ. The junction shows trimming of 3 bases on V and 9 bases on J, plus 6 bases between the germline ends. The clonotype originates from a human donor who donated a stem cell graft to a child with acute lymphoblastic leukemia. The sample was PBMCs from the stem cell graft donor, taken from the stem cell graft. The chain links TRBV7-9 with TRBJ2-1; no D gene can be assigned with confidence. The DNA sequence reads TGTGCCAGCAGCTTGCCATCTGAGCAGTTCTTC. Translated, this gives CASSLPSEQFF. When the CDR3 is completed using the reference TRBV7-9 and TRBJ2-1 genes on either side, the full variable domain is DTGVSQNPRHKITKRGQNVTFRCDPISEHNRLYWYRQTLGQGPEFLTYFQNEAQLEKSRLLSDRFSAERPKGSFSTLEIQRTEQGDSAMYLCASSLPSEQFFGPGTRLTVL.